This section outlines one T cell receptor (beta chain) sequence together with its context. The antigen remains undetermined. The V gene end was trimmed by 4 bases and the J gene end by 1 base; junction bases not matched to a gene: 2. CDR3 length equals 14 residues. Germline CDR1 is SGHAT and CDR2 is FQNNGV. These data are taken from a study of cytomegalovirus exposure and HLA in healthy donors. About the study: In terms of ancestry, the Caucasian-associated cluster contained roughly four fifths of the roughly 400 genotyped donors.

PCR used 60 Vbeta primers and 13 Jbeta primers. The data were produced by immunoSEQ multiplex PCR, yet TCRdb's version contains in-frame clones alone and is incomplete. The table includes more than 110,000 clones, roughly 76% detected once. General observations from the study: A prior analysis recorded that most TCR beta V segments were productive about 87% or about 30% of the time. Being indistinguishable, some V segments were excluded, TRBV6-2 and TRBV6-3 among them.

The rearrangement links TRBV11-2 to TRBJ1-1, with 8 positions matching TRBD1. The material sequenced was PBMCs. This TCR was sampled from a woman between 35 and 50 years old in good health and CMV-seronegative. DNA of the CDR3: TGTGCCAGCAGCTCTACAGGGGGGAACACTGAAGCTTTCTTT. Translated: CASSSTGGNTEAFF.